This is a list of T cell receptor beta chains from one sample in a study of CDR3 diversity in severe acne. TCRdb analysed the PCR reads with MiXCR anew, one entry per CDR3 protein. The sample has some 90,000 distinct CDR3 sequences, approximately 52% seen once. The source material was blood. The receptors were sampled from a male donor in good health, serving as a control. Both conserved end residues are part of each CDR3. A D gene is named only where the DNA matches it firmly. Some rows mark clone size as missing; the rest say once, few, many or name a class of expanded clone.

many	TRBJ2-1	TRBD2	TRBV5-1	CASSPGTRVYNEQFF	TGCGCCAGCAGCCCCGGGACTAGAGTCTACAATGAGCAGTTCTTC
few	TRBJ2-5	NA	TRBV20-1	CSAMREETQYF	TGCAGTGCGATGAGGGAAGAGACCCAGTACTTC
medium-sized	TRBJ2-6	TRBD1	TRBV25-1	CASSSDRDPLDGANVLTF	TGTGCCAGCAGTTCTGACAGGGACCCCCTGGATGGGGCCAACGTCCTGACTTTC
NA	TRBJ2-5	TRBD2	TRBV20-1	CSAGRGGETQYF	TGCAGTGCCGGGAGGGGGGGCGAGACCCAGTACTTC
NA	TRBJ1-4	TRBD1	TRBV19	CASSPIQGAVFTEKLFF	TGTGCCAGTAGCCCGATACAGGGGGCGGTGTTCACTGAAAAACTGTTTTTT
many	TRBJ2-2	NA	TRBV11-2	CASSFNLNTGELFF	TGTGCCAGCAGCTTTAATCTGAACACCGGGGAGCTGTTTTTT
many	TRBJ2-2	NA	TRBV6-1	CASMGGNTGELFF	TGTGCCAGCATGGGGGGTAACACCGGGGAGCTGTTTTTT
few	TRBJ1-3	NA	TRBV7-2	CASSLGSTSGNTIYF	TGTGCCAGCAGCTTAGGGTCTACCTCTGGAAACACCATATATTTT
many	TRBJ1-1	NA	TRBV4-1	CASSQVWRGRTNTEAFF	TGCGCCAGCAGCCAAGTTTGGCGGGGCAGGACGAACACTGAAGCTTTCTTT
NA	TRBJ1-1	NA	TRBV7-3	CASSLFPGMVAEAFF	TGTGCCAGCAGCTTATTCCCAGGCATGGTGGCTGAAGCTTTCTTT
NA	TRBJ2-6	NA	TRBV7-9	CASGIGPASGANVLTF	TGTGCCAGCGGAATCGGGCCGGCCTCTGGGGCCAACGTCCTGACTTTC
many	TRBJ1-4	NA	TRBV20-1	CSARDAGQEKLFF	TGCAGTGCTAGAGACGCGGGGCAAGAAAAACTGTTTTTT
few	TRBJ1-2	TRBD1	TRBV3-1	CASSPTTTGYGNYGYTF	TGTGCCAGCAGCCCAACCACGACAGGGTATGGAAACTATGGCTACACCTTC
many	TRBJ2-1	TRBD2	TRBV5-1	CASSFREGDNEQFF	TGCGCCAGCAGCTTCCGGGAGGGTGACAATGAGCAGTTCTTC
NA	TRBJ2-7	NA	TRBV6-4	CASSETGRQTYEQYF	TGTGCCAGCAGTGAGACAGGCCGCCAGACCTACGAGCAGTACTTC
few	TRBJ1-1	NA	TRBV10-3	CAILKTSGTEAFF	TGTGCCATCCTTAAGACTTCGGGGACTGAAGCTTTCTTT
NA	TRBJ2-5	TRBD1	TRBV29-1	CSVEGTGAGETQYF	TGCAGCGTTGAAGGGACAGGGGCCGGGGAGACCCAGTACTTC
many	TRBJ1-2	NA	TRBV29-1	CSVPTLTPLYGYTF	TGCAGCGTTCCCACTCTAACCCCTCTCTATGGCTACACCTTC
NA	TRBJ2-5	NA	TRBV20-1	CSARDRSETQYF	TGCAGTGCTAGAGATAGGTCAGAGACCCAGTACTTC
NA	TRBJ2-2	NA	TRBV7-2	CASSRDRKYTGELFF	TGTGCCAGCAGCCGAGATAGGAAGTACACCGGGGAGCTGTTTTTT
many	TRBJ1-3	NA	TRBV7-6	CASSLFGVGNTIYF	TGTGCCAGCAGCTTATTCGGGGTGGGAAACACCATATATTTT
few	TRBJ2-7	TRBD1	TRBV4-1	CASSQDSPGQGSYEQYF	TGCGCCAGCAGCCAAGATTCTCCGGGACAGGGCTCCTACGAGCAGTACTTC
many	TRBJ2-5	NA	TRBV7-6	CASSHLQETQYF	TGTGCCAGCAGCCACCTGCAAGAGACCCAGTACTTC
NA	TRBJ1-5	NA	TRBV19	CASSAWTGNSNQPQHF	TGTGCCAGTAGTGCTTGGACGGGAAATAGCAATCAGCCCCAGCATTTT
NA	TRBJ1-5	NA	TRBV5-1	CASRQGDGNQPQHF	TGCGCCAGCAGACAGGGTGACGGCAATCAGCCCCAGCATTTT
few	TRBJ2-7	TRBD2	TRBV20-1	CSATGVGGTHEQYF	TGCAGTGCTACCGGGGTGGGAGGGACCCACGAGCAGTACTTC
NA	TRBJ2-6	NA	TRBV6-5	CASSYNGGTEAF	TGTGCCAGCAGTTACAATGGGGGAACTGAAGCTTTC
NA	TRBJ2-7	TRBD2	TRBV19	CASRDLAGGYEQYF	TGTGCCAGTAGGGACCTAGCGGGAGGTTACGAGCAGTACTTC
few	TRBJ1-1	TRBD1	TRBV2	CASSFGQGSTEAFF	TGTGCCAGCAGTTTCGGACAGGGCAGCACTGAAGCTTTCTTT
NA	TRBJ2-3	TRBD2	TRBV5-8	CASSLGLAGERDTQYF	TGTGCCAGCAGCTTGGGACTAGCGGGGGAGAGAGATACGCAGTATTTT
NA	TRBJ2-7	TRBD2	TRBV10-3	CATGLANYEQYF	TGTGCCACGGGACTAGCGAACTACGAGCAGTACTTC
NA	TRBJ1-2	NA	TRBV19	CASNTRDTVNYGYTF	TGTGCCAGTAACACCCGGGACACAGTAAACTATGGCTACACCTTC
few	TRBJ2-7	NA	TRBV24-1	CATSAGPFQNGEQYF	TGTGCCACCAGTGCGGGGCCATTTCAAAACGGCGAGCAGTACTTC
NA	TRBJ1-6	NA	TRBV5-4	CASSLGGGNNSPLHF	TGTGCCAGCAGCTTGGGGGGCGGGAATAATTCACCCCTCCACTTT
NA	TRBJ1-4	TRBD1	TRBV5-1	CASSLGTGGGSEKLFF	TGCGCCAGCAGCTTGGGGACAGGGGGCGGGAGTGAAAAACTGTTTTTT
NA	TRBJ1-4	TRBD1	TRBV2	CASGERQGFEKLFF	TGTGCCAGCGGTGAAAGACAGGGGTTTGAAAAACTGTTTTTT
NA	TRBJ2-7	TRBD1	TRBV7-3	CASAGQGQYEQYF	TGTGCCAGCGCGGGACAGGGGCAATACGAGCAGTACTTC
NA	TRBJ2-1	TRBD2	TRBV20-1	CSARKTSGRVNEQFF	TGCAGTGCTCGCAAGACTAGCGGGAGGGTCAATGAGCAGTTCTTC
NA	TRBJ1-1	TRBD1	TRBV19	CASSTPGQGRTEAFF	TGTGCCAGTAGTACACCGGGACAGGGCAGAACTGAAGCTTTCTTT
NA	TRBJ1-1	TRBD1	TRBV5-1	CASSLGQGAAEAFF	TGCGCCAGCAGCTTGGGCCAGGGGGCCGCTGAAGCTTTCTTT
many	TRBJ2-2	TRBD1	TRBV18	CASSPNQGDSRDTGELFF	TGTGCCAGCTCACCCAACCAGGGGGATTCTCGTGACACCGGGGAGCTGTTTTTT
NA	TRBJ2-7	TRBD2	TRBV7-3	CASSPGLAVNYEQYF	TGTGCCAGCAGCCCCGGACTAGCGGTAAACTACGAGCAGTACTTC
many	TRBJ1-2	NA	TRBV10-3	CAITGKQGNYGYTF	TGTGCCATCACTGGAAAACAGGGAAACTATGGCTACACCTTC
NA	TRBJ1-1	NA	TRBV15	CATSSGRTDFTEAFF	TGTGCCACCAGCAGCGGCCGGACAGATTTCACTGAAGCTTTCTTT
many	TRBJ2-5	NA	TRBV29-1	CSVERVETQYF	TGCAGCGTTGAACGGGTAGAGACCCAGTACTTC
NA	TRBJ1-3	NA	TRBV28	CASSRRGSGNTIYF	TGTGCCAGCAGCCGCAGGGGCTCTGGAAACACCATATATTTT
many	TRBJ2-1	NA	TRBV10-3	CAISQSNEQFF	TGTGCCATCAGTCAGTCTAATGAGCAGTTCTTC
NA	TRBJ2-7	NA	TRBV10-3	CAISAGGDTDYEQYF	TGTGCCATCAGTGCCGGAGGGGACACAGACTACGAGCAGTACTTC
NA	TRBJ2-5	TRBD1	TRBV24-1	CATSDSTGEETQYF	TGTGCCACCAGTGATTCGACAGGGGAAGAGACCCAGTACTTC
once	TRBJ2-7	TRBD1	TRBV2	CASSTGTAYEQYF	TGTGCCAGCAGTACTGGGACAGCCTACGAGCAGTACTTC
many	TRBJ1-5	NA	TRBV2	CASSPFFLGVSNQPQHF	TGTGCCAGCAGTCCTTTTTTCTTGGGGGTAAGCAATCAGCCCCAGCATTTT
NA	TRBJ1-1	NA	TRBV19	CASSPNRGGLNTEAFF	TGTGCCAGTAGCCCCAATCGTGGGGGACTGAACACTGAAGCTTTCTTT
NA	TRBJ2-7	TRBD2	TRBV20-1	CSARLTSGYEQYF	TGCAGTGCTAGATTGACTAGCGGCTACGAGCAGTACTTC
many	TRBJ2-7	TRBD2	TRBV7-2	CASSLGGGATYEQYF	TGTGCCAGCAGCTTAGGGGGAGGGGCCACCTACGAGCAGTACTTC